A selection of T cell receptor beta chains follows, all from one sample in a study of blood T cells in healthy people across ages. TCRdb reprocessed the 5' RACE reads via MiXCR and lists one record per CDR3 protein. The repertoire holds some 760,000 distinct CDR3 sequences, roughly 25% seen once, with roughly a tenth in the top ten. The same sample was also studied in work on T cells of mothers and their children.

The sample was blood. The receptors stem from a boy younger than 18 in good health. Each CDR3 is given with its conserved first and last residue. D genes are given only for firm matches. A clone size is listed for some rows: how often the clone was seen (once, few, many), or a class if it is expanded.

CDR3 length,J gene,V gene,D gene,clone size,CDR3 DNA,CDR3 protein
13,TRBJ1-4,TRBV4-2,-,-,TGTGCCAGCAGCCAAGATTTCTATGAAAAACTGTTTTTT,CASSQDFYEKLFF
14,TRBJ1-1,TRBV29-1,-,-,TGCAGCGTTGGCGGCAGTACCCTGAACACTGAAGCTTTCTTT,CSVGGSTLNTEAFF
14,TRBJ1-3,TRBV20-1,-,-,TGCAGTGCTACGCCCCACGGGGATGGAAACACCATATATTTT,CSATPHGDGNTIYF
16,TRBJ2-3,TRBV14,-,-,TGTGCCAGCAGCCACTTGGGCGACTACAGCACAGATACGCAGTATTTT,CASSHLGDYSTDTQYF
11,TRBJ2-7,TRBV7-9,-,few,TGTGCCAGCAGCTTTAACGGCGAGCAGTACTTC,CASSFNGEQYF
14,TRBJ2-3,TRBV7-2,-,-,TGTGCCAGCAGCTTAGCTTCTAGAACAGATACGCAGTATTTT,CASSLASRTDTQYF
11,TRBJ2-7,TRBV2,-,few,TGTGCCAGCAGAGGCGAATACGAGCAGTACTTC,CASRGEYEQYF
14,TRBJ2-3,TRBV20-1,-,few,TGCAGTGCTAGAAGGGCGGACTTCGCAGATACGCAGTATTTT,CSARRADFADTQYF
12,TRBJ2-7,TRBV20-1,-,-,TGCAGTGCTAGAGCCCCAGCCGGCGAGCAGTACTTC,CSARAPAGEQYF
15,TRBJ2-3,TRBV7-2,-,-,TGTGCCAGCAGCTTCCAAGCGGGCGGGGTCGATACGCAGTATTTT,CASSFQAGGVDTQYF
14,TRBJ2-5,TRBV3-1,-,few,TGTGCCAGCAGCCCTGGGGGTAGCGAAGAGACCCAGTACTTC,CASSPGGSEETQYF
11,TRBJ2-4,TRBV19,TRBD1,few,TGTGCCAGTAGTATCGACAGGGTTTTGTACTTC,CASSIDRVLYF
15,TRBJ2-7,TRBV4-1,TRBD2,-,TGCGCCAGCAGCCAAGAGGGGACTAGCAGAGTCGAGCAGTACTTC,CASSQEGTSRVEQYF
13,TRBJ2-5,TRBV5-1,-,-,TGCGCCAGCAGCTTCCAGGTCCAAGAGACCCAGTACTTC,CASSFQVQETQYF
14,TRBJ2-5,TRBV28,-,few,TGTGCCAGCAGTTTCAGGGGAGAGGGGGAGACCCAGTACTTC,CASSFRGEGETQYF
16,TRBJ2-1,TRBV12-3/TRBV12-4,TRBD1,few,TGTGCCAGCAGTCCCAGACAGGGGAAGGGCTACAATGAGCAGTTCTTC,CASSPRQGKGYNEQFF
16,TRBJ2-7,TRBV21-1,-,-,TGTGCCAGCAGCAATGCCGTTGACAGAAACGCCTACGAGCAGTACTTC,CASSNAVDRNAYEQYF
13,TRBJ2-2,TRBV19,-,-,TGTGCCAGTAATACTGGGGCGACCGGGGAGCTGTTTTTT,CASNTGATGELFF
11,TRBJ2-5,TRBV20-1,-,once,TGCAGTGCAGGGGAGGTGTGGGAGCAGTACTTC,CSAGEVWEQYF
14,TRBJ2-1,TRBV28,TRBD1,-,TGTGCCAGTACAGGGGCCAGCTCCTACAATGAGCAGTTCTTC,CASTGASSYNEQFF
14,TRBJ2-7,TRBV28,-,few,TGTGCCAGCAGTTTATCTCTCCGGATCTACGAGCAGTACTTC,CASSLSLRIYEQYF
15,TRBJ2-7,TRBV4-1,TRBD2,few,TGCGCCAGCAGCCAAGAAACTAGCGGGATAGGCGAGCAGTACTTC,CASSQETSGIGEQYF